This T cell receptor (beta chain) was retrieved from a study of blood T cell repertoires in COVID-19. V gave up 0 bases and J gave up 8 bases; unmatched junction bases: 10. The CDR3 loop spans 16 amino acids. Germline loops: CDR1 LNHNV, CDR2 YYDKDF (reference sequence). The table came from immunoSEQ multiplex PCR; TCRdb's copy has only in-frame clones and leaves some out. Of 300,000 to 400,000 clones listed, roughly 86% are singletons. Specimen: peripheral blood. The J gene is TRBJ2-1, the V gene TRBV15; 7 bases agree with TRBD1. This receptor was obtained from a woman aged 50 to 65 who had recovered from COVID-19. The CDR3 nucleotides read TGTGCCACCAGCAGAGATGAGACAGGGTCCCCCTATGAGCAGTTCTTC. The encoded protein is CATSRDETGSPYEQFF.